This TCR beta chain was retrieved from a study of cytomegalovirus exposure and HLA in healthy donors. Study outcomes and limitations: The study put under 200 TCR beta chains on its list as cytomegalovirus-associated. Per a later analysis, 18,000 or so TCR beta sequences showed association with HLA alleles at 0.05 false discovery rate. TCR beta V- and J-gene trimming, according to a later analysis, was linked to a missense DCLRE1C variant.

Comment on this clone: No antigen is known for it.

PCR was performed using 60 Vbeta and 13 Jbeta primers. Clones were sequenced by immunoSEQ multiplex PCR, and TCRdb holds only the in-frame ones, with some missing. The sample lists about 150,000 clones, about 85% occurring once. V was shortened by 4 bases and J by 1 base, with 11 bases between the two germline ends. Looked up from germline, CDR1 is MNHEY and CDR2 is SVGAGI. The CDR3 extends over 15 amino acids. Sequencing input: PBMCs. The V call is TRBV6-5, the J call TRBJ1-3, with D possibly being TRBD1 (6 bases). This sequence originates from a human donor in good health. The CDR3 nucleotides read TGTGCCAGCAGTTCGGGACATCCTTCTGGAAACACCATATATTTT. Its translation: CASSSGHPSGNTIYF.